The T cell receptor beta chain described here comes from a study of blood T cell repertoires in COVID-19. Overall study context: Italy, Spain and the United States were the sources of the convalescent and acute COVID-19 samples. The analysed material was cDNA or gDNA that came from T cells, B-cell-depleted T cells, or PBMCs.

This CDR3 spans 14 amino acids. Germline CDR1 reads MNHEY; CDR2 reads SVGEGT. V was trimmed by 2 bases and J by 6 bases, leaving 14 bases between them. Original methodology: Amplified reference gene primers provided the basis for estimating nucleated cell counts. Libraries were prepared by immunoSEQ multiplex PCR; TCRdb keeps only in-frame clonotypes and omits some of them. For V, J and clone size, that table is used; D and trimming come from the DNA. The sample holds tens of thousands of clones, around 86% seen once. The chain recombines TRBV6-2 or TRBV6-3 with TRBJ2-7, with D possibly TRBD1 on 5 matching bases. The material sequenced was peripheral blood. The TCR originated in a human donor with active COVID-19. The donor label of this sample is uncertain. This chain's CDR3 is CASSYPLDTAEQYF. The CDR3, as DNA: TGTGCCAGCAGTTACCCACTGGACACTGCCGAGCAGTACTTC.